This T cell receptor (delta chain) is from a study of γδ T cells in repeated Plasmodium falciparum infection. Study overall: Donors were malaria-exposed Malian children or age- and gender-matched Australian children. Sampling occurred at baseline, pre-infection for selected infections, and 21 days post-infection. Four controlled malaria infections with P. falciparum NF54 spanned 500 to 650 days.

TCRdb re-called clones from the multiplex PCR reads using CATT. The sample yields approximately 53,000 delta-chain clones, approximately 1.5% seen once. Vgamma9/Vdelta2+ and Vdelta2-negative gammadelta T cells were flow-sorted from PBMC for bulk sequencing. The germline CDR1 and CDR2 sequences are TSWWSYY and QGS. This CDR3 is built from 19 residues. A word on this clone: This DNA's translation and the protein TCRdb lists, from a much larger clone, do not match at residue 17, likely due to a read error; the protein shown is translated from the DNA.

The source is a pool of human donors (malaria-infected and uninfected, not separated). The V gene call reads TRDV1; no J gene was called; no DNA check was done on the table's D call, TRDD3. The sample was gamma-delta T cells from blood. CDR3 nucleotides: TGTGCTCTTGGGTCATTCGCCCCCCTACTGGGACGACCTCGTTTTAAGCCCATCTTT. It codes for CALGSFAPLLGRPRFKPIF.